The clone carrying this TCR beta chain was counted only a few times. Antigen unknown. This specimen belongs to a study of response to subunit inactivated influenza vaccine. Study conclusions and caveats: Each seasonal flu vaccination may recruit only limited new T cells, authors suggested.

Germline-derived CDR1 and CDR2 are MNHEY and SVGAGI. This CDR3 comprises 16 residues. V was clipped by 0 bases and J by 6 bases; unmatched bases: 7. From the RT-PCR reads, TCRdb called clonotypes with MiXCR, one entry per CDR3 protein. The table has 590,000 or so distinct CDR3 sequences, 14% seen once; the top ten hold less than 8.5%. This specimen was PBMCs from blood, taken around 15 days before vaccination. The sequence was obtained from a man in his fifties who received an inactivated influenza vaccine. The chain couples TRBV6-5 to TRBJ1-2; 10 bases line up with TRBD1. The CDR3 loop is CASSYSGTGTGDGYTF. The CDR3 DNA reads TGTGCCAGCAGTTACTCGGGAACCGGGACAGGGGATGGCTACACCTTC.